The 27 T cell receptor beta chains below were found in one sample sequenced in a study of cytomegalovirus exposure and HLA in healthy donors. The PCR employed 60 Vbeta primers together with 13 Jbeta primers. Libraries were prepared by immunoSEQ multiplex PCR; TCRdb keeps only in-frame clonotypes and omits some of them. The sample consists of about 130,000 clones, 70% to 85% of them appearing once. The sample consisted of PBMCs. The receptors were gathered from a woman aged 45-60 years in good health and CMV-seronegative.

This clone has only a few counts. The chain uses TRBV7-6 and TRBJ2-7, with TRBD1 as a possible D gene (5 bases). This CDR3 has 14 residues. V dropped 6 bases and J dropped 2 bases, with 14 bases sitting between them. The germline V gene has CDR1 SGHVS and CDR2 FNYEAQ. The CDR3 is CASSPPGHTYEQYF. CDR3 nucleotides: TGTGCCAGCAGTCCCCCCGGACACACCTACGAGCAGTACTTC.

In this sample, this clone is medium-sized (0.01 to 0.1%). The rearrangement joins TRBV4-3 to TRBJ1-6; D possibly corresponds to TRBD1 (5 bases). The CDR3 is made up of 16 amino acids. The V gene lost 0 bases and the J gene lost 8 bases, with 14 bases spanning the gap. CDR1 and CDR2 (germline): LGHNA, YSLEER. The CDR3: CASSQELGGAYSPLHF. Here the CDR3 DNA reads TGCGCCAGCAGCCAAGAACTCGGCGGGGCATATTCACCCCTCCACTTT.

This chain links TRBV19 with TRBJ2-1, with unresolved D. Per germline, CDR1 LNHDA and CDR2 SQIVND (reference sequence). The CDR3 loop spans 14 amino acids. V was shortened by 1 base and J by 4 bases, with 8 bases between the two germline ends. DNA for the CDR3: TGTGCCAGTAGTATAGGAACCGAGTACAATGAGCAGTTCTTC. Amino acid sequence: CASSIGTEYNEQFF.

CDR3 loop: CASSRQGVDTGELFF. CDR3 nucleotide sequence: TGTGCCAGCAGTCGACAGGGGGTGGACACCGGGGAGCTGTTTTTT. The chain uses TRBV2 and TRBJ2-2; 9 bases agree with TRBD1. Germline assignment: CDR1 SNHLY and CDR2 FYNNEI. This CDR3 has 15 residues. With 5 bases clipped from V and 3 bases from J, the junction kept 4 bases outside the gene matches.

The gene calls are TRBV7-8 and TRBJ2-1; maybe TRBD2 (7 bases). This CDR3 is 15 amino acids long. In germline, CDR1 is SGHVS, CDR2 FQNEAQ. Trimming took off 2 bases at V and 6 bases at J, with 14 bases between the two ends. The CDR3 protein is CASSLRGAIGNEQFF. Here the CDR3 DNA reads TGTGCCAGCAGCTTACGGGGGGCCATAGGCAATGAGCAGTTCTTC.

The J gene is TRBJ1-4, the V gene TRBV15; D is ambiguous. There are 15 residues in the CDR3. Germline CDR1 reads LNHNV; CDR2 reads YYDKDF (reference sequence). Trimming stripped 3 bases from V and 0 bases from J, with 8 bases between. CDR3 residues: CATSSYDSTNEKLFF. The DNA of the CDR3 is TGTGCCACCAGCAGTTACGACTCAACTAATGAAAAACTGTTTTTT.

This chain joins TRBV2 and TRBJ1-5; 9 nucleotides match TRBD1. The CDR3 has 16 amino acids. Germline assignment: CDR1 SNHLY and CDR2 FYNNEI. With V trimmed by 1 base and J by 2 bases, 3 bases remained unmatched. The CDR3 protein is CASSEETGGGNQPQHF. The CDR3 DNA is TGTGCCAGCAGTGAAGAGACAGGGGGAGGCAATCAGCCCCAGCATTTT.

V is TRBV4-1 and J is TRBJ2-1, with D perhaps TRBD2 (6 bases). V was cut by 3 bases and J by 10 bases, with 19 bases left in between. CDR1 is MGHRA, CDR2 YSYEKL, per germline. The CDR3 sequence is 15 residues long. CDR3 in amino acids: CASSQETFTGSEQFF. The CDR3 DNA reads as TGCGCCAGCAGCCAGGAAACTTTCACCGGGAGCGAGCAGTTCTTC.

V gene TRBV19 combines with J gene TRBJ1-1, with D possibly TRBD1 on 5 matching bases. This CDR3 contains 13 residues. The germline V gene encodes CDR1 LNHDA and CDR2 SQIVND (reference sequence). Trimming pared 5 bases from V and 6 bases from J, leaving 13 bases between. CDR3 nucleotide sequence: TGTGCCAGTAGTCCCCCCCGGGGGGCTGAAGCTTTCTTT. This gives the protein CASSPPRGAEAFF.

V is TRBV7-9 and J is TRBJ2-2, with 10 bases lining up with TRBD2. The V and J ends lost 5 bases and 1 base, in that order; junction bases with no gene match: 4. CDR3 length: 16 amino acids. Germline loops: CDR1 SEHNR, CDR2 FQNEAQ (reference sequence). The CDR3 region has the DNA TGTGCCAGCAGCAGCCGGACTAGCGGGAACACCGGGGAGCTGTTTTTT. Residues: CASSSRTSGNTGELFF.

The chain has TRBV29-1 and TRBJ1-1; TRBD1 matches 7 bases. Germline V gene sequence: CDR1 SQVTM, CDR2 ANQGSEA. The CDR3 sequence is 14 residues long. V was pared by 4 bases and J by 1 base, with 6 bases of the junction left unmatched. In DNA, the CDR3 is TGCAGCGTTGGTAGGGGGCGGGGGAACACTGAAGCTTTCTTT. It specifies CSVGRGRGNTEAFF.

The rearrangement links TRBV6-6 to TRBJ2-1; a possible D gene is TRBD2 (5 bases). Deletions cut 7 bases from V and 8 bases from J, with 18 bases between. The CDR3 contains 14 residues. Germline values: CDR1 MNHNY, CDR2 SVGAGI (reference sequence). The CDR3 protein is CASIVSAGGYEQFF. As DNA, the CDR3 is TGTGCCAGCATCGTTTCGGCAGGAGGCTATGAGCAGTTCTTC.

V and J are TRBV4-3 and TRBJ2-1; 11 bases are a match to TRBD2. This CDR3 contains 15 residues. Germline V gives CDR1 LGHNA, CDR2 YSLEER. Trimming took 4 bases from V and 3 from J; bases not matched to a gene: 2. CDR3 region: CASSPGLADYNEQFF. The CDR3 DNA reads TGCGCCAGCAGCCCGGGACTAGCGGACTACAATGAGCAGTTCTTC.

The V and J genes are TRBV6-6 and TRBJ2-1; 7 nucleotides align to TRBD2. Per the germline V gene, CDR1 is MNHNY and CDR2 is SVGAGI (reference sequence). Trimming took 6 bases from V and 7 from J; bases not matched to a gene: 9. This CDR3 spans 14 amino acids. The CDR3 DNA reads TGTGCCAGCAGGCTTCGCGGGGGAGGGAATGAGCAGTTCTTC. Residues: CASRLRGGGNEQFF.

V gene TRBV18 combines with J gene TRBJ2-1, with D uncertain. Between the trimmed V and J ends, which lost 3 bases and 2 bases, there was a span of 17 bases. Germline loops: CDR1 KGHSH, CDR2 LQKENI. The CDR3 loop spans 17 amino acids. CDR3 sequence (DNA): TGTGCCAGCTCACCTATGCTAACTGCCCCCCCCTACAATGAGCAGTTCTTC. This translates into CASSPMLTAPPYNEQFF.

The chain links TRBV29-1 to TRBJ1-6; D unclear. The CDR3 contains 13 residues. Trimming pared 4 bases from V and 5 bases from J, leaving 9 bases between. Germline V gene data show CDR1 as SQVTM and CDR2 as ANQGSEA. The chain's CDR3 is CSVALTNNSPLHF. CDR3 coding DNA: TGCAGCGTTGCCCTGACAAATAATTCACCCCTCCACTTT.

This clone came up a few times. The chain uses TRBV4-2 and TRBJ2-7; D is perhaps TRBD2 (5 bases). Germline CDR1 and CDR2: LGHNA and YNFKEQ. The CDR3 spans 15 residues. Trimming left V 3 bases short and J 3 bases short, with 15 bases between. The CDR3: CASSQYQRTNYEQYF. Written as DNA, the CDR3 is TGTGCCAGCAGCCAGTATCAGCGGACCAACTACGAGCAGTACTTC.

The rearrangement uses TRBV11-3 and TRBJ2-1, with a weak D call TRBD2 (5 bases). CDR1 and CDR2 (germline): SGHNT, YENEEA. Trimming pared 5 bases from V and 0 bases from J, leaving 14 bases between. CDR3 size: 16 residues. The CDR3, as DNA: TGTGCCAGCAGCGATCCTAGCAGGAGCTCCTACAATGAGCAGTTCTTC. It is translated as CASSDPSRSSYNEQFF.

V gene TRBV19 combines with J gene TRBJ1-5; D ambiguous. Germline V gene lookup returns CDR1 LNHDA and CDR2 SQIVND (reference sequence). Trimming pared 1 base from V and 3 bases from J, leaving 7 bases between. The CDR3 totals 14 residues. In DNA form, the CDR3 reads TGTGCCAGTAGTATAGTGCCAGACAATCAGCCCCAGCATTTT. Translating gives CASSIVPDNQPQHF.

In its sample, this clone was seen once. The chain couples TRBV28 to TRBJ1-1; 7 bases agree with TRBD1. The CDR3 loop spans 16 amino acids. Germline assignment: CDR1 MDHEN and CDR2 SYDVKM. V was clipped by 4 bases and J by 0 bases; unmatched bases: 8. The CDR3, as DNA: TGTGCCAGCAGTTCGGTAGGGGGCAACCTGAACACTGAAGCTTTCTTT. Encoded protein: CASSSVGGNLNTEAFF. Together with reference TRBV28 and TRBJ1-1, the CDR3 gives the full variable domain: DVKVTQSSRYLVKRTGEKVFLECVQDMDHENMFWYRQDPGLGLRLIYFSYDVKMKEKGDIPEGYSVSREKKERFSLILESASTNQTSMYLCASSSVGGNLNTEAFFGQGTRLTVV.

The table lists this clone with a count of one. The gene calls are TRBV28 and TRBJ2-2, with 9 bases matching TRBD1. CDR3 length equals 14 residues. Per germline, CDR1 MDHEN and CDR2 SYDVKM. Unmatched junction bases numbered 4, after V lost 5 bases and J lost 6 bases. The CDR3 coding sequence is TGTGCCAGCAGTCGAACAGGGGGCCCCGGGGAGCTGTTTTTT. Translation gives CASSRTGGPGELFF.

This rearrangement joins TRBV7-2 to TRBJ2-7; 9 bases align to TRBD1. There are 15 residues in the CDR3. CDR1 is SGHTA, CDR2 FQGNSA, per germline. The J segment lost 3 bases and the V segment lost 2 bases, leaving 5 bases of the junction unmatched. The CDR3 nucleotides are TGTGCCAGCAGCTTATCCTCGGGACAGGGCTACGAGCAGTACTTC. Protein: CASSLSSGQGYEQYF.

This chain connects TRBV27 to TRBJ1-5, with no clear D. Trimming cost V 3 bases and J 5 bases, with 5 bases left between them. Germline V gene data show CDR1 as MNHEY and CDR2 as SMNVEV (reference sequence). This CDR3 is 12 amino acids long. The CDR3 reads CASSFQDQPQHF. The CDR3 DNA follows: TGTGCCAGCAGTTTTCAGGATCAGCCCCAGCATTTT.

Comments on this clone: A read error may account for a junction end that differs from germline. The V gene is TRBV27, the J gene TRBJ2-7; D unclear. The CDR3 consists of 14 residues. Germline V gene lookup returns CDR1 MNHEY and CDR2 SMNVEV (reference sequence). CDR3 protein: CASSLSSFVYEQYF. The CDR3 bases are TGTGCCAGCAGCTTATCCAGTTTCGTCTACGAGCAGTACTTC.

The chain couples TRBV6-5 to TRBJ2-2; no clear D. CDR1 and CDR2 from the germline V gene are MNHEY and SVGAGI. CDR3 length equals 12 residues. V was clipped by 8 bases and J by 0 bases, with 4 bases between them. The CDR3 loop reads CASLSNTGELFF. CDR3 nucleotides: TGTGCCAGCCTGTCGAACACCGGGGAGCTGTTTTTT.

V usage is TRBV19 and J usage is TRBJ1-4; TRBD1 aligns across 7 bases. V lost 4 bases to trimming and J lost 5 bases; unmatched junction nucleotides: 7. Germline V CDR1 and CDR2: LNHDA, SQIVND (reference sequence). The CDR3 is 15 residues long. Here the CDR3 reads CASSNAPTGNEKLFF. CDR3 DNA sequence: TGTGCCAGTAGTAATGCTCCGACAGGGAATGAAAAACTGTTTTTT.

The gene calls are TRBV28 and TRBJ1-5, with a tentative D call TRBD1 (5 bases). The V gene lost 3 bases and the J gene lost 6 bases, with 18 bases spanning the gap. CDR1 and CDR2 from the germline V gene are MDHEN and SYDVKM. The CDR3 has 16 residues. In nucleotides, the CDR3 is TGTGCCAGCAGTTTTGGATTTGGGGGGATACGTCAGCCCCAGCATTTT. The encoded protein is CASSFGFGGIRQPQHF.